The 5 T cell receptor beta chains presented below share a single source sample, sequenced in a study of persistence of HIV-infected CD4 T cells (dated by TCRdb to 2019 to 2021). The immunoSEQ hsTCRB assay version 4, run in survey mode, was used to sequence TCRbeta repertoires from genomic DNA. TCRdb took this table from immuneACCESS and kept in-frame rearrangements with V and J called. Such tables lack part of the clones; where checked against another copy, unresolved V genes explain under half of the gap, and the rest is unexplained. The sample table holds approximately 65,000 clones, of which 70% to 75% were seen once. The ten top clones hold more than 1.5% of the sample. The treatment or condition label, read with the paper, signifies: suppressive antiretroviral therapy. A pool of overlapping 15-mer peptides from HIV-1 Gag, at 0.85 to 1 ug per peptide per mL, was used to stimulate the cells. Memory populations depleted of antigen-responding cells were obtained by sorting nonresponding CD40L-negative CD69-negative CD45RO-high memory CD4+ T cells.

Their antigens remain unidentified. The sequencing used CD4+ T cells sorted from PBMCs after approximately 20-hour stimulation, collected from a patient who received antiretroviral therapy. The sample's cell subset or site, from its label and the paper: CD40L-CD69- CD45RO-high memory CD4 T cells not responding to Gag peptides. Receptors originate from an adult man with HIV who was CMV-seropositive.

The table lists this clone with a few counts. Within the sample, other DNA sequences also encode this same CDR3. The chain has TRBV7-9 and TRBJ1-3; D gene unclear. This CDR3 has 15 residues. From germline, CDR1 is SEHNR and CDR2 FQNEAQ (reference sequence). Between the trimmed V and J ends, which lost 4 bases and 0 bases, there was a span of 10 bases. The CDR3 reads CASSSLEGSGNTIYF. The CDR3 bases are TGTGCCAGCAGCTCGTTGGAGGGCTCTGGAAACACCATATATTTT. Full variable domain (remainder filled in from reference TRBV7-9 and TRBJ1-3): DTGVSQNPRHKITKRGQNVTFRCDPISEHNRLYWYRQTLGQGPEFLTYFQNEAQLEKSRLLSDRFSAERPKGSFSTLEIQRTEQGDSAMYLCASSSLEGSGNTIYFGEGSWLTVV.

V usage is TRBV4-2 and J usage is TRBJ1-6; the D is unclear. Trimming shortened V by 1 base and J by 7 bases, and 14 bases separated the two germline ends. The CDR3 runs 16 residues. Germline V gene lookup returns CDR1 LGHNA and CDR2 YNFKEQ. The CDR3 bases are TGTGCCAGCAGCCAAGGTGGGGAGTTAGGAAATTCACCCCTCCACTTT. Translating gives CASSQGGELGNSPLHF.

The chain recombines TRBV18 with TRBJ2-1; 11 bases map to TRBD2. Germline-derived CDR1 and CDR2 are KGHSH and LQKENI. This CDR3 has 16 residues. Losses at the gene ends were 3 bases for V and 6 bases for J; bases not matched to a gene: 7. CDR3: CASSPPGTSGRNEQFF. CDR3 in DNA: TGTGCCAGCTCACCCCCCGGGACTAGCGGTCGCAATGAGCAGTTCTTC.

CDR3 in amino acids: CASSQTGTAGRGYTF. The DNA for the CDR3 is TGTGCCAGCAGCCAAACGGGGACAGCCGGGCGTGGCTACACCTTC. The gene calls are TRBV14 and TRBJ1-2; 7 bases match TRBD1. This CDR3 has 15 residues. The germline V gene has CDR1 SGHDN and CDR2 FVKESK. Losses at the gene ends were 2 bases for V and 7 bases for J; bases not matched to a gene: 10.

The V gene is TRBV6-5, the J gene TRBJ1-6; the D gene is possibly TRBD1 (5 bases). Germline V gene sequence: CDR1 MNHEY, CDR2 SVGAGI. Trimming took off 5 bases at V and 11 bases at J, with 19 bases between the two ends. There are 15 residues in the CDR3. The CDR3 DNA reads TGTGCCAGCAGTCCACGGGGCTCCGGGGGTCCACCCCTCCACTTT. Protein product: CASSPRGSGGPPLHF.